The text below deals with one T cell receptor (beta chain). This specimen comes from a study of blood T cell repertoires in COVID-19. The participants were between roughly 18 and 90 years old and came from 20 to 30 US areas. Participants were placed into cohorts based on the clinical history they reported. Cohort 3 donors counted as recovered after two negative PCRs, clearance, or resolved symptoms. CDR1 and CDR2 from the germline V gene are MNHEY and SMNVEV (reference sequence). The CDR3 runs 15 residues. Deletions cut 4 bases from V and 4 bases from J, with 14 bases between. Original handling: Reference gene primer amplification gave nucleated cell count estimates. TCRdb's copy holds only in-frame clones and misses some; the assay was immunoSEQ multiplex PCR. That table is the source of V, J and clone size, and D and trimming were worked out from the DNA. The data hold about 270,000 clones, with about 87% observed a single time.

The receptor's source is a woman between 45 and 60 years old who had recovered from COVID-19. The sequencing sample was made of PBMCs or T cells enriched from blood (not recorded which). The chain recombines TRBV27 with TRBJ1-5, with TRBD1 as a possible D gene (6 bases). The CDR3 nucleotides are TGTGCCAGCAGTTATAACAGGGACCTTAATCAGCCCCAGCATTTT. The encoded protein is CASSYNRDLNQPQHF.